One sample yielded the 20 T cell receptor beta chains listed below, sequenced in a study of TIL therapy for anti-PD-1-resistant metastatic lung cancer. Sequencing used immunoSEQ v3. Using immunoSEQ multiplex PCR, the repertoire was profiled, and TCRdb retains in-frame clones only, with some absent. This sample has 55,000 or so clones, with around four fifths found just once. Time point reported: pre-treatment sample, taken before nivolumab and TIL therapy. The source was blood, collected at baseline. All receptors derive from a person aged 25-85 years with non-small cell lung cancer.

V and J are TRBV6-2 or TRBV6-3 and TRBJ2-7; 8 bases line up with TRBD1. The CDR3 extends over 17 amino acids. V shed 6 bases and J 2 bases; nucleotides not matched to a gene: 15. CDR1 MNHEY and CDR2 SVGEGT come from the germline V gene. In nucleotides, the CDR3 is TGTGCCAGCAGATACCCATCCGCGGGACAGGATACCTACGAGCAGTACTTC. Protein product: CASRYPSAGQDTYEQYF.

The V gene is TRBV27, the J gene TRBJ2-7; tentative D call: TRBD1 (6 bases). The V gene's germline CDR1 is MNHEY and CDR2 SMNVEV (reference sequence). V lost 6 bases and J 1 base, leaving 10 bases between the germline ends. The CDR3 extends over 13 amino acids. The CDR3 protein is CASSDTGSYEQYF. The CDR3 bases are TGTGCCAGCAGCGATACAGGGTCCTACGAGCAGTACTTC.

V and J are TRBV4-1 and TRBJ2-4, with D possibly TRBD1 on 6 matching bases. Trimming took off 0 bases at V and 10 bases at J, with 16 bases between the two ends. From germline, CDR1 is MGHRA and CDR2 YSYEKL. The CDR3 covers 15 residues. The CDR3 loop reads CASSQEGTSLAIQYF. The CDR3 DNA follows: TGCGCCAGCAGCCAAGAAGGGACATCGTTGGCGATTCAGTACTTC.

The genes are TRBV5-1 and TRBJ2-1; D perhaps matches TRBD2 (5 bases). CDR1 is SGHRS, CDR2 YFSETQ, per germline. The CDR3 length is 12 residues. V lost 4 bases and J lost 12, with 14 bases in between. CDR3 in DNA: TGCGCCAGCAGCCCGGACGGGGAGTGGCAGTTCTTC. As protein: CASSPDGEWQFF.

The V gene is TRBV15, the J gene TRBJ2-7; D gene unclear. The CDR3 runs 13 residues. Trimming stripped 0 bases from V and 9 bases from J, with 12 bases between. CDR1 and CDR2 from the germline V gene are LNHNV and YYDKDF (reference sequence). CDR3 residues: CATSRDTASGQYF. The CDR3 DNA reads TGTGCCACCAGCAGAGACACGGCCTCGGGGCAGTACTTC.

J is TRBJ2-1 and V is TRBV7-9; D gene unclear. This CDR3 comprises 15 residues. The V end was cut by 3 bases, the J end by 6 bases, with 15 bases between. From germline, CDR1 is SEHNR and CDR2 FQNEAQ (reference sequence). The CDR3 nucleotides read TGTGCCAGCAGCTTCTATAGTAGCAGAAGCAATGAGCAGTTCTTC. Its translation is CASSFYSSRSNEQFF.

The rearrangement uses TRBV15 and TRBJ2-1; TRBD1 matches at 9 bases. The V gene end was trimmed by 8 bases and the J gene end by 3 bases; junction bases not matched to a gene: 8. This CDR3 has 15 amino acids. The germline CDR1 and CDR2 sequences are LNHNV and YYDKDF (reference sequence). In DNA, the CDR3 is TGTGCCACCGAGGCGGGACAGGGATTCTACAATGAGCAGTTCTTC. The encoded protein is CATEAGQGFYNEQFF.

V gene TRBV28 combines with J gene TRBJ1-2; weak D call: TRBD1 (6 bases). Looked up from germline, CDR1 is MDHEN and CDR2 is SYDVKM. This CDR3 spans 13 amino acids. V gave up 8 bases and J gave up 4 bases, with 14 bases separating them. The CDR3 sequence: CASAKTGPYGYTF. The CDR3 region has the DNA TGTGCCAGCGCGAAGACAGGTCCCTATGGCTACACCTTC.

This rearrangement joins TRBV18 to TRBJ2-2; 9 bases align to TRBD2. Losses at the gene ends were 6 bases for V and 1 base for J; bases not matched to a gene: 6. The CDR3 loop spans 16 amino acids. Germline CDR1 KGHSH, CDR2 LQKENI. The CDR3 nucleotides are TGTGCCAGCTCTCCTCGACTAGCGGAGAACACCGGGGAGCTGTTTTTT. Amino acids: CASSPRLAENTGELFF.

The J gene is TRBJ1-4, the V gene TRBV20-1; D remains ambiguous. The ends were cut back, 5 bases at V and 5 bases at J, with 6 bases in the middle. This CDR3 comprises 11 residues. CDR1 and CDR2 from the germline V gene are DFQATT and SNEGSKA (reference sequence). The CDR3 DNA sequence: TGCAGTGCTCCCTGGAATGAAAAACTGTTTTTT. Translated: CSAPWNEKLFF.

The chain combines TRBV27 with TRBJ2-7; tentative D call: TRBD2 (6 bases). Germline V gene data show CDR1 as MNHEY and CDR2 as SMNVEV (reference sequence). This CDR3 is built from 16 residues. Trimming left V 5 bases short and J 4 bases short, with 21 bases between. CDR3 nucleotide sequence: TGTGCCAGCAGTCCCCTTCAAAAGACTAGAGGATACGAGCAGTACTTC. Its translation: CASSPLQKTRGYEQYF.

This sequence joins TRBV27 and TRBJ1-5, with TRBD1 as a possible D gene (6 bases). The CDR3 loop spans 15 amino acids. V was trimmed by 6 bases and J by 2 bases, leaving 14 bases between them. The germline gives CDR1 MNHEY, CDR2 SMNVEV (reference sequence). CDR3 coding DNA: TGTGCCAGCAGGGTGATGGGGGCAGGCAATCAGCCCCAGCATTTT. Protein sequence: CASRVMGAGNQPQHF.

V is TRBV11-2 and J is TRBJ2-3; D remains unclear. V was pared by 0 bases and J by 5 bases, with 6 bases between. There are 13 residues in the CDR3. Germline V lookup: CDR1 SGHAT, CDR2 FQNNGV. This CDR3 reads CASSLDPLDTQYF. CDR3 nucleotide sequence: TGTGCCAGCAGCTTAGATCCATTAGATACGCAGTATTTT.

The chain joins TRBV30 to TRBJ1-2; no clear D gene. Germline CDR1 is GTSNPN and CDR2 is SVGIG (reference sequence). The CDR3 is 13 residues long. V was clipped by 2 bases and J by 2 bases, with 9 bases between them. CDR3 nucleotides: TGTGCCTGGAGTTGGAGTCCCAACTATGGCTACACCTTC. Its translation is CAWSWSPNYGYTF.

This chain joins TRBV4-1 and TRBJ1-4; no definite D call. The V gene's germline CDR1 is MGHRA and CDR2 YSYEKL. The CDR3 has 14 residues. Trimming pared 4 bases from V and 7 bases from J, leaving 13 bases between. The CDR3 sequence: CASSLGSGGEKLFF. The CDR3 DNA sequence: TGCGCCAGCAGCCTTGGGAGTGGCGGTGAAAAACTGTTTTTT.

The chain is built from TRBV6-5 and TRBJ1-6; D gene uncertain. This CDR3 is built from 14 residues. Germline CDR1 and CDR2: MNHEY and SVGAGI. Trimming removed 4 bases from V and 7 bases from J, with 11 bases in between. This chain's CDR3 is CASSSPRENSPLHF. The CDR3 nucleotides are TGTGCCAGCAGTTCCCCCCGGGAGAATTCACCCCTCCACTTT.

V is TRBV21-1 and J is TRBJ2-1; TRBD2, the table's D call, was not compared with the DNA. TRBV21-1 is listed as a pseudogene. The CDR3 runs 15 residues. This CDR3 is CASSPEGLARNEQFF. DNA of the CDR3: TGTGCCAGCAGTCCAGAGGGACTAGCTAGGAATGAGCAGTTCTTC.

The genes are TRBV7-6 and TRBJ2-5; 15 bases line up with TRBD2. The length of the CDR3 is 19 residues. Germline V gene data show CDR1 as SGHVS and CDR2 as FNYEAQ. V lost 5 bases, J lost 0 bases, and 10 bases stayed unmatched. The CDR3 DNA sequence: TGTGCCAGCAGCCCTGGACTAGCGGGGGGGCCATCGTACCAAGAGACCCAGTACTTC. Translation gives CASSPGLAGGPSYQETQYF.

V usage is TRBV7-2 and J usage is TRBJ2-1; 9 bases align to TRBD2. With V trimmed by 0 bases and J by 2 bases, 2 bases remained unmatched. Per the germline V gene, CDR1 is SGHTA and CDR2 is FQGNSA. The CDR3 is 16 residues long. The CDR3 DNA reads TGTGCCAGCAGCTTAGCTCAGCGGGGGGCCTACAATGAGCAGTTCTTC. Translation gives CASSLAQRGAYNEQFF.

CDR3 in DNA: TGTGCCAGTAGTCCTCGGGGGGGGAGAAAGCTATATAATGAGCAGTTCTTC. The encoded protein is CASSPRGGRKLYNEQFF. This chain connects TRBV19 to TRBJ2-1; TRBD2 matches 8 bases. Trimming removed 5 bases from V and 7 bases from J; junction bases left unmatched: 16. The CDR3 contains 17 residues. The germline V gene has CDR1 LNHDA and CDR2 SQIVND (reference sequence).